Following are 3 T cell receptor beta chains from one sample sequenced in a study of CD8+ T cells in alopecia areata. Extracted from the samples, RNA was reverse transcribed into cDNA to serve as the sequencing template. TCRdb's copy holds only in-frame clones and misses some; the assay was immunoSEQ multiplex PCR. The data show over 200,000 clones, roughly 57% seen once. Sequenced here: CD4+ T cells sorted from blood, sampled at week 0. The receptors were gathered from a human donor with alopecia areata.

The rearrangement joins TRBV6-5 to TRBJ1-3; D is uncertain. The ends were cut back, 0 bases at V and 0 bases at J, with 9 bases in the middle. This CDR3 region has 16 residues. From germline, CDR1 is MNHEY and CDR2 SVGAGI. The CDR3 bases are TGTGCCAGCAGTTACTCGTTCGTGAGCTCTGGAAACACCATATATTTT. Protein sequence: CASSYSFVSSGNTIYF.

The CDR3 region is CASSQPWASQAKNIQYF. The CDR3 DNA is TGCGCCAGCAGCCAGCCCTGGGCTTCCCAGGCCAAAAACATTCAGTACTTC. The rearrangement uses TRBV4-1 and TRBJ2-4, with D unresolved. The V gene's germline CDR1 is MGHRA and CDR2 YSYEKL. V was cut by 3 bases and J by 1 base, with 16 bases left in between. The CDR3 loop spans 17 amino acids.

CDR3: CASSLGVSDGYTF. The CDR3, as DNA: TGTGCCAGCAGCTTGGGGGTATCGGATGGCTACACCTTC. This chain uses TRBV5-6 with TRBJ1-2, with no clear D. The V end lost 0 bases, the J end lost 6 bases, and 9 bases lay between the germline ends. This CDR3 spans 13 amino acids. From germline, CDR1 is SGHDT and CDR2 YYEEEE.